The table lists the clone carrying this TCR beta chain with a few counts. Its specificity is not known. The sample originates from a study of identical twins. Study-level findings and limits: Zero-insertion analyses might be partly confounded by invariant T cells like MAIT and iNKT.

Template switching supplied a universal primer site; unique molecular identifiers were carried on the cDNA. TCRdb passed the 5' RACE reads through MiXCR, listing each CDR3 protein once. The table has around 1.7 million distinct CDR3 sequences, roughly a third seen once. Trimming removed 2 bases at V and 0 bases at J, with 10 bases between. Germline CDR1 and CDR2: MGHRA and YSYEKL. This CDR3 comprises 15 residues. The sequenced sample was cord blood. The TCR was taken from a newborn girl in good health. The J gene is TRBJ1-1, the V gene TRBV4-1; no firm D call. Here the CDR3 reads CASSQPGSLNTEAFF. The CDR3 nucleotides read TGCGCCAGCAGCCAACCCGGGAGCTTGAACACTGAAGCTTTCTTT.